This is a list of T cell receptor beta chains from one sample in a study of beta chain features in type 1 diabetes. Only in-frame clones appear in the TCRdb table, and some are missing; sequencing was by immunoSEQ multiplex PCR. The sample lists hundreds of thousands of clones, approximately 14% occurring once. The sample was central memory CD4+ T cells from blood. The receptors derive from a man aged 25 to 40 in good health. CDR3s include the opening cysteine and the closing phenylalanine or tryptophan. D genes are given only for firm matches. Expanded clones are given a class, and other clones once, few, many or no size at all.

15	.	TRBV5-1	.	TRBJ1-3	CASRHSMDSGNTIYF	TGCGCCAGCAGACACAGTATGGACTCTGGAAACACCATATATTTT
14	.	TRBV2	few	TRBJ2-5	CASSADRYRETQYF	TGTGCCAGCAGTGCAGACAGGTACAGAGAGACCCAGTACTTC
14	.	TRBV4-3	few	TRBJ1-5	CASSQQVMDQPQHF	TGCGCCAGCAGCCAGCAAGTCATGGATCAGCCCCAGCATTTT
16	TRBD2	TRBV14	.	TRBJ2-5	CASSQDGAGGLETQYF	TGTGCCAGCAGCCAAGACGGAGCGGGGGGGCTAGAGACCCAGTACTTC
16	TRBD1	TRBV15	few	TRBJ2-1	CATRGRGQGLDNEQFF	TGTGCCACCAGAGGGAGAGGACAGGGATTAGACAATGAGCAGTTCTTC
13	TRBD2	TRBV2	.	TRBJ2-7	CASLGLGSAQQYF	TGTGCCAGCCTTGGACTAGGGTCGGCGCAGCAGTACTTC
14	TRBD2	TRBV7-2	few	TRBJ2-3	CASSQGLATDTQYF	TGTGCCAGCAGCCAGGGACTAGCTACAGATACGCAGTATTTT
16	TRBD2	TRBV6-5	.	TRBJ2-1	CASSYLHGGATQEQFF	TGTGCCAGCAGTTACCTCCACGGGGGGGCGACCCAAGAGCAGTTCTTC
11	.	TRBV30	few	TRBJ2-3	CAWTTKNTQYF	TGTGCCTGGACGACCAAGAATACGCAGTATTTT
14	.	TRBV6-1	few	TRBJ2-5	CAAEERANQETQYF	TGTGCCGCAGAGGAGCGGGCGAACCAAGAGACCCAGTACTTC
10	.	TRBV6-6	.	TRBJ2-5	CASWKETQYF	TGTGCCAGCTGGAAGGAGACCCAGTACTTC
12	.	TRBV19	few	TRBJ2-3	CASSISPSSQYF	TGTGCCAGTAGTATCTCTCCTAGCTCGCAGTATTTT
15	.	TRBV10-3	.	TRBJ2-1	CATIGRGSSYNEQFF	TGTGCCACAATAGGACGGGGGAGCTCCTACAATGAGCAGTTCTTC
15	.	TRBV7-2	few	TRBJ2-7	CASSLNFANSYEQYF	TGTGCCAGCAGCTTAAATTTCGCTAACTCCTACGAGCAGTACTTC
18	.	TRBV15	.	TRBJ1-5	CATTLGGPRSGSNQPQHF	TGTGCCACCACCCTAGGAGGGCCTCGGAGTGGTAGCAATCAGCCCCAGCATTTT
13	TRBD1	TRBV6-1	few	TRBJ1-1	CASSATGQGEAFF	TGTGCCAGCAGTGCGACAGGACAGGGAGAAGCTTTCTTT
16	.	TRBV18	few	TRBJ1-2	CASSPPRAGEWYGYTF	TGTGCCAGCTCACCACCGAGGGCAGGGGAATGGTATGGCTACACCTTC
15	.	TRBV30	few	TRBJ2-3	CAWSVGLVQTDTQYF	TGTGCCTGGAGTGTCGGACTTGTTCAGACAGATACGCAGTATTTT
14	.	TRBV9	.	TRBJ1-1	CASSVDAGNTEAFF	TGTGCCAGCAGCGTCGACGCAGGCAACACTGAAGCTTTCTTT
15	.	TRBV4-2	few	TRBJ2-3	CASTPMGSGTDTQYF	TGTGCCAGCACCCCTATGGGGAGTGGGACAGATACGCAGTATTTT
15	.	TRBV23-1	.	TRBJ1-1	CASSPASYADTEAFF	TGCGCCAGCAGTCCGGCTTCGTATGCGGACACTGAAGCTTTCTTT
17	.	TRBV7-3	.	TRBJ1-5	CASSLYARVEGDQPQHF	TGTGCCAGCAGCTTATATGCCCGGGTAGAGGGAGATCAGCCCCAGCATTTT
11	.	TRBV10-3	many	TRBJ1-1	CAVTGGTEAFF	TGTGCCGTTACCGGGGGCACTGAAGCTTTCTTT
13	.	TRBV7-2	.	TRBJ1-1	CASSLARGTEAFF	TGTGCCAGCAGCTTAGCGAGAGGCACTGAAGCTTTCTTT
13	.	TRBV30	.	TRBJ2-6	CAWRSSGANVLTF	TGTGCCTGGAGAAGTTCTGGGGCCAACGTCCTGACTTTC
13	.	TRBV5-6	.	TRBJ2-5	CASSLGQRETQYF	TGTGCCAGCAGCTTGGGACAGAGGGAGACCCAGTACTTC
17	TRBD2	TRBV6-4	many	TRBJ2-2	CASSALAGASNTGELFF	TGTGCCAGCAGTGCCTTAGCGGGAGCCTCGAACACCGGGGAGCTGTTTTTT
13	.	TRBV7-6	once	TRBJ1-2	CASSLHRDYGYTF	TGTGCCAGCAGCTTACACAGAGACTATGGCTACACCTTC
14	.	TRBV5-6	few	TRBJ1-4	CASSLTLADGELFF	TGTGCCAGCAGCCTAACCCTAGCAGATGGGGAACTGTTTTTT
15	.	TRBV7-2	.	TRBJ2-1	CASSLGSGLYNEQFF	TGTGCCAGCAGCTTAGGTAGCGGTCTATACAATGAGCAGTTCTTC
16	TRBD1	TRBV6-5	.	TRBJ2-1	CASSFNPGQGVYEQFF	TGTGCCAGCAGTTTTAACCCGGGACAGGGGGTGTATGAGCAGTTCTTC
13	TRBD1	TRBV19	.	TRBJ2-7	CASSLGQNYEQYF	TGTGCCAGTAGTTTGGGACAGAACTACGAGCAGTACTTC
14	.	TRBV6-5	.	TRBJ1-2	CASRPQVFNYGYTF	TGTGCCAGCAGGCCACAGGTGTTTAACTATGGCTACACCTTC
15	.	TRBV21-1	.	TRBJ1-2	CASSIGQGGRYGYTF	TGTGCCAGCAGCATTGGACAGGGGGGGAGGTATGGCTACACCTTC
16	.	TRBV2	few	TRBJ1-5	CASSSWGGSEDQPQHF	TGTGCCAGCAGTTCCTGGGGTGGGTCCGAGGATCAGCCCCAGCATTTT
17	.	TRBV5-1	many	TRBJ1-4	CASRRLGLDGTNEKLFF	TGCGCCAGCAGACGACTGGGACTCGACGGGACTAATGAAAAACTGTTTTTT
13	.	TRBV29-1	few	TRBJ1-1	CSVAHRVATEAFF	TGCAGCGTTGCGCACAGGGTAGCCACTGAAGCTTTCTTT
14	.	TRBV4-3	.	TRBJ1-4	CASSQGATNEKLFF	TGCGCCAGCAGCCAAGGGGCCACTAATGAAAAACTGTTTTTT
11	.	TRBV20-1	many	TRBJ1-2	CSALGPNGYTF	TGCAGTGCCCTGGGACCTAATGGCTACACCTTC
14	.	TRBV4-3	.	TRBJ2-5	CASSQDPRAKTQYF	TGCGCCAGCAGCCAAGATCCGAGAGCGAAGACCCAGTACTTC
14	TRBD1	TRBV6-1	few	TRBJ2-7	CASSSTGQGDEQYF	TGTGCCAGCAGTTCTACGGGACAGGGGGACGAGCAGTACTTC
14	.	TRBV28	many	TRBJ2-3	CASSLTPHRDTQYF	TGTGCCAGCAGTCTAACGCCCCACCGAGATACGCAGTATTTT